These T cell receptor beta chains were read from a single sample in a study of blood T cell repertoires in COVID-19. Assay used: immunoSEQ multiplex PCR; TCRdb lists only in-frame clones, some missing. There are some 310,000 clones in the sample; around 86% occur only once, and 1% lies in the top ten. The sequencing sample was made of peripheral blood. Receptor source: a man aged 45-60 years with active or convalescent COVID-19. The conserved cysteine and the conserved F or W are not part of the CDR3 here. The order of the fields is J gene, V gene, CDR3 protein.

TRBJ1-5,TRBV30,AWSVRHYDGNQPQH
TRBJ1-3,TRBV9,ASSAGTGGNTIY
TRBJ2-7,TRBV28,ASGLSGTSGGSYEQY
TRBJ2-2,TRBV12-5,ASGLWSSGGAGELF
TRBJ2-7,TRBV5-1,ASSKGQGDYEQY
TRBJ2-1,TRBV19,ASSIAGSSYNEQF
TRBJ2-3,TRBV4-1,ASSQFLGQGTDTQY
TRBJ2-1,TRBV10-3,AIWDRVYEQF
TRBJ1-5,TRBV5-5,ASSFAGTLASPQH
TRBJ2-7,TRBV5-5,ASSFGLSAYEQY
TRBJ1-1,TRBV30,AWTENMNTEAF
TRBJ1-2,TRBV6-6,ASSTTEQGLGH
TRBJ1-5,TRBV19,ASSGTVDQPQH
TRBJ1-1,TRBV25-1,ASSTPGRGNTEAF
TRBJ2-7,TRBV7-8,ASSPQGLSYEQY
TRBJ1-3,TRBV28,ASSQILGQGTGNTIY
TRBJ1-3,TRBV9,ASSARDRGIGIGNTIY
TRBJ2-7,TRBV2,ASSDRGRVEQY
TRBJ1-6,TRBV3-1/TRBV3-2,ASSQRGDTNSPLH
TRBJ1-2,TRBV5-4,ASSLGVTGTNGYT
TRBJ2-7,TRBV6-5,ASSYRDSYEQY
TRBJ2-2,TRBV19,ASSISGAGTGELF
TRBJ1-1,TRBV10-3,AISEWGVGTEAF
TRBJ2-7,TRBV5-4,ASSSRDRGSYEQY